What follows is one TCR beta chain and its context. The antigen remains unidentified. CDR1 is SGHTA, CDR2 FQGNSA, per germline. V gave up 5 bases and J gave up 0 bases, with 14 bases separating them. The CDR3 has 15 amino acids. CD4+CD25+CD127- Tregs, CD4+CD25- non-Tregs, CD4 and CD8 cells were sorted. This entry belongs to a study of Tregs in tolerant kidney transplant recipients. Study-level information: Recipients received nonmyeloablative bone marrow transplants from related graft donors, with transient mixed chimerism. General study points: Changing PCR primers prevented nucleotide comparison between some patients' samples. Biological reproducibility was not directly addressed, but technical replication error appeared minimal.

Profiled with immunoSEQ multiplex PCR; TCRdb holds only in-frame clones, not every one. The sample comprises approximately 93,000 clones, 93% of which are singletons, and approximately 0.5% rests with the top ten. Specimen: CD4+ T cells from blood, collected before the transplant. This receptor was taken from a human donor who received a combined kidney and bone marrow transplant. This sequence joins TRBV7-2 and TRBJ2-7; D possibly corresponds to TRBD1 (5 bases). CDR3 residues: CASSPAQVSSYEQYF. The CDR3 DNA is TGTGCCAGCAGCCCCGCACAGGTCAGCTCCTACGAGCAGTACTTC.